This is a list of T cell receptor beta chains from one sample in a study of PD-1 blockade in classical Hodgkin lymphoma. This table comes from immunoSEQ multiplex PCR, and its TCRdb copy is limited to in-frame clones, with some not included. Found here are 13,000 or so clones, 80% to 90% of them singletons; the top ten hold more than 15%. Sample: peripheral blood mononuclear cells (PBMCs), taken before the fourth cycle of nivolumab. These receptors all come from a human donor with classical Hodgkin lymphoma. CDR3s include the opening cysteine and the closing phenylalanine or tryptophan. Fields, in order: CDR3 DNA, CDR3 protein, D gene, clone size, J gene, V gene. D genes are given only for firm matches. Some rows mark clone size as missing; the rest say once, few, many or name a class of expanded clone.

cdr3_nt: TGTGCCAGCAGCTTAACGTCGTCCAGCGTATCAAATTCACCCCTCCACTTT
cdr3_aa: CASSLTSSSVSNSPLHF
d_call: -
clone_size: -
j_call: TRBJ1-6
v_call: TRBV7-3

cdr3_nt: TGTGCCAGTACTCCCAAAAAGGGGTCCACAGATACGCAGTATTTT
cdr3_aa: CASTPKKGSTDTQYF
d_call: -
clone_size: -
j_call: TRBJ2-3
v_call: TRBV19

cdr3_nt: TGCGCCAGCAGCCAAGATGCCCGGGGGCGGGAGTACGAGCAGTACTTC
cdr3_aa: CASSQDARGREYEQYF
d_call: -
clone_size: -
j_call: TRBJ2-7
v_call: TRBV4-3

cdr3_nt: TGTGCCAGCAGCTTAGTGGGACTCTACGAGCAGTACTTC
cdr3_aa: CASSLVGLYEQYF
d_call: -
clone_size: few
j_call: TRBJ2-7
v_call: TRBV11-2

cdr3_nt: TGCGCCAGCAGCCAAGATCGGGGCAGGGGTTCACCCCTCCACTTT
cdr3_aa: CASSQDRGRGSPLHF
d_call: -
clone_size: -
j_call: TRBJ1-6
v_call: TRBV4-3

cdr3_nt: TGTGCTAGTGGTTTGGCCTGGGACAGTCGTCTTGACGAGCAGTACTTC
cdr3_aa: CASGLAWDSRLDEQYF
d_call: TRBD1
clone_size: -
j_call: TRBJ2-7
v_call: TRBV12-5

cdr3_nt: TGTGCCAGCAGTCAAGCGGGGGGTGTAGATACGCAGTATTTT
cdr3_aa: CASSQAGGVDTQYF
d_call: TRBD2
clone_size: -
j_call: TRBJ2-3
v_call: TRBV7-9

cdr3_nt: TGTGCCAGCAGCTCCAAGGAGGGGGAAAGCCTGTTTTTT
cdr3_aa: CASSSKEGESLFF
d_call: -
clone_size: -
j_call: TRBJ1-4
v_call: TRBV5-4

cdr3_nt: TGTGCCAGCAGATGGTCCGGGACAGTCTACAATGAGCAGTTCTTC
cdr3_aa: CASRWSGTVYNEQFF
d_call: TRBD1
clone_size: -
j_call: TRBJ2-1
v_call: TRBV5-6

cdr3_nt: TGTGCCAGCAGTTTTGGCCTAGCGGGTAGCAATGAGCAGTTCTTC
cdr3_aa: CASSFGLAGSNEQFF
d_call: TRBD2
clone_size: -
j_call: TRBJ2-1
v_call: TRBV27

cdr3_nt: TGTGCCAGAAACACCGGGGAGCTGTTTTTT
cdr3_aa: CARNTGELFF
d_call: -
clone_size: -
j_call: TRBJ2-2
v_call: TRBV7-9

cdr3_nt: TGTGCCAGCTCACCCGGCAGATTATCCCTCACAGATACGCAGTATTTT
cdr3_aa: CASSPGRLSLTDTQYF
d_call: -
clone_size: -
j_call: TRBJ2-3
v_call: TRBV18

cdr3_nt: TGTGCCAGCAGCCATCCGGGACAGTACTACGAGCAGTACTTC
cdr3_aa: CASSHPGQYYEQYF
d_call: TRBD1
clone_size: -
j_call: TRBJ2-7
v_call: TRBV11-2

cdr3_nt: TGCGCCAGCAGCCAAGGTCCGCACGAACGGGCCGGGGAGCTGTTTTTT
cdr3_aa: CASSQGPHERAGELFF
d_call: -
clone_size: -
j_call: TRBJ2-2
v_call: TRBV4-1

cdr3_nt: TGCGCCAGCAGCCAAGATTCGGCGGCTTCCTACAATGAGCAGTTCTTC
cdr3_aa: CASSQDSAASYNEQFF
d_call: -
clone_size: -
j_call: TRBJ2-1
v_call: TRBV4-1

cdr3_nt: TGTGCCAGCAGTTTATTCGGCCCTCCAGGCAATCAGCCCCAGCATTTT
cdr3_aa: CASSLFGPPGNQPQHF
d_call: -
clone_size: -
j_call: TRBJ1-5
v_call: TRBV27

cdr3_nt: TGTGCCAGCAGCCCGTCAGAAAACTATGGCTACACCTTC
cdr3_aa: CASSPSENYGYTF
d_call: -
clone_size: -
j_call: TRBJ1-2
v_call: TRBV7-6

cdr3_nt: TGTGCCAGCAGTTTGGGTCAGTGGGCGCAGTATTTT
cdr3_aa: CASSLGQWAQYF
d_call: -
clone_size: -
j_call: TRBJ2-3
v_call: TRBV28

cdr3_nt: TGTGCCAGCAGCCTAAACCTCAGGGGTTCTTATGGCTACACCTTC
cdr3_aa: CASSLNLRGSYGYTF
d_call: -
clone_size: -
j_call: TRBJ1-2
v_call: TRBV7-9

cdr3_nt: TGTGCCAGCAGTAACCTGTACGAGCAGTACTTC
cdr3_aa: CASSNLYEQYF
d_call: -
clone_size: -
j_call: TRBJ2-7
v_call: TRBV6-5

cdr3_nt: TGTGCCAGCAGCTTCGGATGGAACTCTGGAAACACCATATATTTT
cdr3_aa: CASSFGWNSGNTIYF
d_call: -
clone_size: few
j_call: TRBJ1-3
v_call: TRBV7-8

cdr3_nt: TGTGCCAGCAGTGGACTCCTCCGAGGACATCTTCACAATGAGCAGTTCTTC
cdr3_aa: CASSGLLRGHLHNEQFF
d_call: -
clone_size: -
j_call: TRBJ2-1
v_call: TRBV25-1

cdr3_nt: TGTGCCAGCAGTCCGAGAGAAGACAGGGATCGATTTCATAGCAATCAGCCCCAGCATTTT
cdr3_aa: CASSPREDRDRFHSNQPQHF
d_call: TRBD1
clone_size: -
j_call: TRBJ1-5
v_call: TRBV28